This TCR beta chain was sequenced during a study of blood T cell repertoires in COVID-19 (TCRdb year 2020). About the study as a whole: Collaborator samples came from the United States, Italy and Spain and covered acute and convalescent phases of COVID-19. The material from the prospective study consisted of cDNA or gDNA derived from T cells, B-cell-depleted T cells, or PBMCs. The dataset comprised deeply sampled blood TCRbeta repertoires from subjects exposed to, actively infected with, or recovered from COVID-19. A freely available public database, intended as a resource for researchers studying the immune response to SARS-CoV-2, is where the repertoires were released. Samples came from the ongoing ImmuneRACE study (first 160 participants) plus 1,254 subjects from 6 global collaborators. A de-identified subject ID, COVID-19 status, age in years and sex were almost always included in the sample metadata. Where available, HLA class I and class II types were taken from metadata supplied by the sample provider and were not determined by assay-based typing.

Overall results and qualifications from the work: The quantity of clinical and demographic metadata differed by source and by participant and was supplied without curation.

Notes on this clone: Its antigen has not been determined. Base quality data are lacking; no much larger clone is found one base away.

In the prospective study, participants were 18 to 89 years old, resided in about two dozen geographic areas of the United States, and were enrolled through a virtual design. In the prospective study, cohorts were assigned on the basis of participant-reported clinical history obtained from a screening survey and a study questionnaire. Recovered participants in ImmuneRACE Cohort 3 were defined as having two consecutive negative NP/OP PCR tests, clearance from a healthcare professional, or resolution of symptoms. In the prospective study, mobile phlebotomists collected whole blood, serum and a nasopharyngeal or oropharyngeal swab from each participant. Over a roughly 2-month period, participants in the prospective study had the option of providing additional blood draws and questionnaires. Before DNA extraction, blood samples from the prospective study were shipped at room temperature or frozen. The immunoSEQ Assay, a bias-controlled multiplex PCR, was used to amplify TCRbeta CDR3 regions from genomic DNA. The study's own analysis went as follows. The number of nucleated cells in each sample was estimated by amplification of reference gene primers within the assay. Sequence reads were collapsed and filtered to measure the absolute abundance of every unique TCRbeta CDR3 rearrangement. Productive Simpson clonality was computed per sample as the square root of Simpson's diversity index over productive rearrangements. The immuneACCESS repertoire file appears here via TCRdb, limited to in-frame rearrangements. These files lack a portion of the clones; in checked studies, under half of the deficit traces to unresolved V genes, and the cause of the others is not known. Clone size and the V and J calls come from that table; the DNA yielded D and trimming. This sample gives over 200,000 clones in total; roughly 84% of them show up just once. The ten biggest clones cover about 6.6% of the sample.

The sample comprised PBMCs or T cells enriched from blood (not recorded which). This TCR was sampled from a middle-aged woman who had recovered from COVID-19.

The CDR3 reads CASSSRQASYNEQFF. The DNA sequence is given as TGTGCCAGCAGCTCCCGACAGGCCTCCTACAATGAGCAGTTCTTC. The V gene is TRBV11-3 and the J gene is TRBJ2-1, with TRBD1 tentatively as D gene (6 bases match). The germline V gene encodes CDR1 SGHNT and CDR2 YENEEA. The CDR3 spans 15 residues, from the cysteine through the phenylalanine. Only CDR3 DNA remains: 45 bases, in frame from the first base. V sheds 4 bases and J sheds 0 bases, leaving 10 bases between their ends.